This T cell receptor (beta chain) appears in the sequencing data of a study of blood T cell repertoires in COVID-19. Study-wide context: Sites in the United States, Italy and Spain provided acute and convalescent COVID-19 samples. PBMCs, B-cell-depleted T cells, or T cells were the source of the cDNA or gDNA that made up the material.

How the authors handled the data: The assay estimated nucleated cells by amplifying reference gene primers. The protocol was immunoSEQ multiplex PCR, while the TCRdb copy is restricted to in-frame clones and leaves out a portion. Clonal size and the V and J genes are those of that table, whereas D and trimming came from the DNA. The data hold about 250,000 clones, with about 90% observed a single time. CDR1 and CDR2 from the germline V gene are SNHLY and FYNNEI. Trimming removed 4 bases from V and 7 bases from J; junction bases left unmatched: 8. The CDR3 loop spans 14 amino acids. Sequenced input: peripheral blood. This chain uses TRBV2 with TRBJ2-5; 8 nucleotides align to TRBD1. The TCR comes from a man older than 75 with acute or convalescent COVID-19. CDR3: CASSVGQGPGTQYF. The DNA of the CDR3 is TGTGCCAGCAGTGTCGGACAGGGCCCGGGGACCCAGTACTTC.